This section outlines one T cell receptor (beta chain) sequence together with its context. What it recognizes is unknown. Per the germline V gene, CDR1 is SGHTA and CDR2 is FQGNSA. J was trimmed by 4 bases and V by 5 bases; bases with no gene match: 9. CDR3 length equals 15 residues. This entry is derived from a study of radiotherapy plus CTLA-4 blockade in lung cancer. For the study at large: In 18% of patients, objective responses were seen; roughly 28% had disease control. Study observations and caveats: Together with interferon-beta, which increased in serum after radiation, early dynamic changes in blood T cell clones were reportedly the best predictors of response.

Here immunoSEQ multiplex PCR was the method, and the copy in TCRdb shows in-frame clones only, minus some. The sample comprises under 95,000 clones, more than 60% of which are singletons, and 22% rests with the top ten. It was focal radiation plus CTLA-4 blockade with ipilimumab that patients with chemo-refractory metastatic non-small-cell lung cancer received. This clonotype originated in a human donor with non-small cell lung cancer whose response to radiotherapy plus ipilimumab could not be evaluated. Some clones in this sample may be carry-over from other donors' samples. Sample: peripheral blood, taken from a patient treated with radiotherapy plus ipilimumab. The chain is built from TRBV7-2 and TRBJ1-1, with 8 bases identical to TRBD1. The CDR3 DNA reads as TGTGCCAGCAGCCCCCGGACAGGGCCCAGCACTGAAGCTTTCTTT. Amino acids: CASSPRTGPSTEAFF.